Following are 12 T cell receptor beta chains from one sample sequenced in a study of blood T cell repertoires in COVID-19. Sequenced by immunoSEQ multiplex PCR; TCRdb stores in-frame clones only, minus some. The profile shows some 6,100 clones, approximately 80% of them singletons. Sequencing input: peripheral blood. The source is a human donor with active COVID-19. The donor label of this sample is uncertain.

The gene calls are TRBV2 and TRBJ2-2, with TRBD2 matching over 9 bases. The germline V gene has CDR1 SNHLY and CDR2 FYNNEI. The CDR3 consists of 16 residues. Trimming removed 6 bases from V and 4 bases from J; junction bases left unmatched: 9. CDR3 protein: CASRKRTSASTGELFF. CDR3 in DNA: TGTGCCAGCAGGAAGAGGACTAGCGCTAGCACCGGGGAGCTGTTTTTT.

The chain joins TRBV6-4 to TRBJ2-3; D is possibly TRBD2 (5 bases). V lost 6 bases to trimming and J lost 5 bases, with 21 bases between them. The germline V gene encodes CDR1 MRHNA and CDR2 SNTAGT. The CDR3 has 16 residues. The CDR3 protein is CASRRAAADVGDTQYF. CDR3 in DNA: TGTGCCAGCAGGCGGGCGGCGGCCGATGTCGGAGATACGCAGTATTTT.

The chain carries TRBV19 and TRBJ2-1; D gene unclear. This CDR3 comprises 16 residues. Deletions cut 3 bases from V and 1 base from J, with 13 bases between. Germline CDR1 is LNHDA and CDR2 is SQIVND (reference sequence). CDR3 in amino acids: CASSMVGFGSYNEQFF. In DNA form, the CDR3 reads TGTGCCAGTAGTATGGTCGGGTTTGGTTCCTACAATGAGCAGTTCTTC.

The rearrangement joins TRBV6-2 or TRBV6-3 to TRBJ2-3, with 9 bases matching TRBD2. Germline V gives CDR1 MNHEY, CDR2 SVGEGT. The ends lost 5 bases at V and 2 bases at J; junction bases unmatched: 5. The CDR3 is 15 amino acids. As DNA, the CDR3 is TGTGCCAGCAGTATCACTAGCGGGCCCACAGATACGCAGTATTTT. It yields the protein CASSITSGPTDTQYF.

The gene calls are TRBV28 and TRBJ2-3; a weak D match, TRBD2 (5 bases). The ends were cut back, 6 bases at V and 2 bases at J, with 9 bases in the middle. This CDR3 region has 13 residues. Per the germline V gene, CDR1 is MDHEN and CDR2 is SYDVKM. In nucleotides, the CDR3 is TGTGCCAGCAGCCTCCGGGACACAGATACGCAGTATTTT. This translates into CASSLRDTDTQYF. The variable domain in full, with the rest retrieved from reference TRBV28 and TRBJ2-3, is DVKVTQSSRYLVKRTGEKVFLECVQDMDHENMFWYRQDPGLGLRLIYFSYDVKMKEKGDIPEGYSVSREKKERFSLILESASTNQTSMYLCASSLRDTDTQYFGPGTRLTVL.

The V gene is TRBV29-1, the J gene TRBJ1-1; D not resolved. This CDR3 has 13 amino acids. Germline-derived CDR1 and CDR2 are SQVTM and ANQGSEA. V gave up 4 bases and J gave up 1 base, with 10 bases separating them. DNA for the CDR3: TGCAGCGTTGTAATGGGCCGGAACACTGAAGCTTTCTTT. Translating gives CSVVMGRNTEAFF.

This rearrangement joins TRBV6-5 to TRBJ1-2; D is perhaps TRBD1 (5 bases). CDR1 is MNHEY, CDR2 SVGAGI, per germline. This CDR3 is 12 amino acids long. V was cut by 6 bases and J by 8 bases, with 13 bases left in between. The CDR3 is CASRPGGDGYTF. Here the CDR3 DNA reads TGTGCCAGCAGACCCGGGGGTGACGGCTACACCTTC.

V gene TRBV27 combines with J gene TRBJ1-2, with D maybe TRBD1 (6 bases). This CDR3 is built from 13 residues. Germline V gene data show CDR1 as MNHEY and CDR2 as SMNVEV (reference sequence). The V end lost 6 bases, the J end lost 3 bases, and 11 bases lay between the germline ends. CDR3 sequence reads: CASSPGEYYGYTF. In nucleotides, the CDR3 is TGTGCCAGCAGCCCAGGGGAGTACTATGGCTACACCTTC.

CDR3 protein: CATSRDKGTGNTGELFF. The CDR3 DNA is TGTGCCACCAGCAGAGATAAGGGGACTGGGAACACCGGGGAGCTGTTTTTT. The chain uses TRBV15 and TRBJ2-2, with D perhaps matching TRBD2 (6 bases). The CDR3 runs 17 residues. Trimming removed 0 bases at V and 1 base at J, with 12 bases between. Germline V gene data show CDR1 as LNHNV and CDR2 as YYDKDF (reference sequence).

This clone was seen just once. This chain connects TRBV5-1 to TRBJ2-3; 11 bases are a match to TRBD2. CDR1 is SGHRS, CDR2 YFSETQ, per germline. The CDR3 sequence is 16 residues long. After removal of 5 bases from V and 5 bases from J, the junction contained 10 bases not matched to a gene. The DNA of the CDR3 is TGCGCCAGCAGATATAGCGGGGGGGCCATTGGAGATACGCAGTATTTT. Its translation is CASRYSGGAIGDTQYF.

The chain links TRBV28 to TRBJ1-2, with 8 bases that match TRBD1. With 2 bases clipped from V and 6 bases from J, the junction kept 11 bases outside the gene matches. CDR3 length equals 16 residues. In germline, CDR1 is MDHEN, CDR2 SYDVKM. CDR3 residues: CASSLTFRGRLNGYTF. CDR3 DNA: TGTGCCAGCAGTTTAACCTTCAGGGGGCGCCTAAATGGCTACACCTTC.

This clone rates as large. The chain uses TRBV29-1 and TRBJ2-3; 11 positions match TRBD2. Germline values: CDR1 SQVTM, CDR2 ANQGSEA. The CDR3 runs to 14 residues. J was trimmed by 2 bases and V by 5 bases; bases with no gene match: 3. The CDR3 loop is CSVSSGGVTDTQYF. The CDR3 region has the DNA TGCAGCGTTAGTAGCGGGGGGGTCACAGATACGCAGTATTTT.